The rows below give T cell receptor beta chains drawn from one sample of a study of blood T cells in healthy people across ages. A single record per CDR3 protein comes from TCRdb applying MiXCR to the 5' RACE reads. The table includes 980,000 or so distinct CDR3 sequences, roughly 43% detected once. The sample consisted of blood. These receptors all stem from a young man in good health. The CDR3 runs from the conserved cysteine through the conserved F or W. D genes are given only for firm matches. A clone size is listed for some rows: how often the clone was seen (once, few, many), or a class if it is expanded.

j_gene: TRBJ2-7
d_gene: NA
len: 16
abundance: few
v_gene: TRBV4-3
CDR3aa: CASSQETGRYPYEQYF
CDR3nt: TGCGCCAGCAGCCAAGAAACAGGGAGGTATCCCTACGAGCAGTACTTC

j_gene: TRBJ2-3
d_gene: TRBD2
len: 16
abundance: many
v_gene: TRBV4-3
CDR3aa: CASSPGLAGVTDTQYF
CDR3nt: TGCGCCAGCAGCCCCGGACTAGCGGGGGTCACAGATACGCAGTATTTT

j_gene: TRBJ1-5
d_gene: TRBD1
len: 15
abundance: NA
v_gene: TRBV12-3/TRBV12-4
CDR3aa: CAGRTGSGAGQPQHF
CDR3nt: TGTGCCGGCAGGACAGGGTCGGGGGCGGGTCAGCCCCAGCATTTT

j_gene: TRBJ2-7
d_gene: TRBD2
len: 15
abundance: many
v_gene: TRBV12-3/TRBV12-4
CDR3aa: CASSPTSGIRYEQYF
CDR3nt: TGTGCCAGCAGCCCGACTAGCGGGATCCGGTACGAGCAGTACTTC

j_gene: TRBJ2-3
d_gene: TRBD2
len: 14
abundance: NA
v_gene: TRBV20-1
CDR3aa: CSARSGALSSGQYF
CDR3nt: TGCAGTGCTAGGAGCGGGGCCCTTTCAAGTGGGCAGTATTTT

j_gene: TRBJ2-4
d_gene: NA
len: 15
abundance: few
v_gene: TRBV7-9
CDR3aa: CASAEGTVAKNIQYF
CDR3nt: TGTGCCAGCGCGGAGGGGACCGTAGCCAAAAACATTCAGTACTTC

j_gene: TRBJ2-3
d_gene: NA
len: 14
abundance: NA
v_gene: TRBV29-1
CDR3aa: CSAEPGLRTDTQYF
CDR3nt: TGCAGCGCCGAACCTGGTTTACGCACAGATACGCAGTATTTT

j_gene: TRBJ1-1
d_gene: NA
len: 13
abundance: once
v_gene: TRBV20-1
CDR3aa: CSVIHYPNTEAFF
CDR3nt: TGCAGTGTTATCCATTATCCTAACACTGAAGCTTTCTTT

j_gene: TRBJ2-7
d_gene: NA
len: 16
abundance: once
v_gene: TRBV28
CDR3aa: CASSFGGTVVFYEQYF
CDR3nt: TGTGCCAGCAGTTTTGGGGGGACAGTGGTTTTCTACGAGCAGTACTTC

j_gene: TRBJ2-5
d_gene: TRBD2
len: 15
abundance: once
v_gene: TRBV4-1
CDR3aa: CASSQDWRGGETQYF
CDR3nt: TGCGCCAGCAGCCAAGATTGGCGGGGGGGAGAGACCCAGTACTTC

j_gene: TRBJ2-5
d_gene: NA
len: 12
abundance: NA
v_gene: TRBV12-3/TRBV12-4
CDR3aa: CASSGVVETQYF
CDR3nt: TGTGCCAGCTCAGGGGTTGTGGAGACCCAGTACTTC

j_gene: TRBJ2-5
d_gene: TRBD2
len: 15
abundance: NA
v_gene: TRBV3-1
CDR3aa: CASSQLADLQETQYF
CDR3nt: TGTGCCAGCAGCCAGCTAGCGGACCTTCAAGAGACCCAGTACTTC

j_gene: TRBJ2-7
d_gene: TRBD1
len: 15
abundance: few
v_gene: TRBV27
CDR3aa: CASSLSWTGAYEQYF
CDR3nt: TGTGCCAGCAGTTTATCCTGGACAGGGGCCTACGAGCAGTACTTC

j_gene: TRBJ1-5
d_gene: NA
len: 12
abundance: NA
v_gene: TRBV20-1
CDR3aa: CSALQGSGPQHF
CDR3nt: TGCAGTGCTCTCCAGGGGTCGGGGCCCCAGCATTTT

j_gene: TRBJ2-1
d_gene: NA
len: 16
abundance: many
v_gene: TRBV6-1
CDR3aa: CASSEVPGGYYNEQFF
CDR3nt: TGTGCCAGCAGTGAAGTTCCGGGGGGCTACTACAATGAGCAGTTCTTC

j_gene: TRBJ2-7
d_gene: NA
len: 15
abundance: few
v_gene: TRBV7-6
CDR3aa: CASSLDTGFDLEQYF
CDR3nt: TGTGCCAGCAGCTTAGATACAGGGTTCGATCTCGAGCAGTACTTC

j_gene: TRBJ2-7
d_gene: NA
len: 13
abundance: NA
v_gene: TRBV25-1
CDR3aa: CASRAAGPHEQYF
CDR3nt: TGTGCCAGCAGGGCCGCGGGGCCCCACGAGCAGTACTTC

j_gene: TRBJ2-1
d_gene: TRBD2
len: 14
abundance: few
v_gene: TRBV20-1
CDR3aa: CSAARGGLYNEQFF
CDR3nt: TGCAGTGCCGCGCGGGGGGGTCTGTACAATGAGCAGTTCTTC

j_gene: TRBJ2-5
d_gene: NA
len: 17
abundance: once
v_gene: TRBV4-2
CDR3aa: CASSQVSAGFSYNEQYF
CDR3nt: TGTGCCAGCAGCCAAGTCAGCGCAGGCTTTTCCTACAATGAGCAGTACTTC

j_gene: TRBJ1-2
d_gene: NA
len: 12
abundance: many
v_gene: TRBV28
CDR3aa: CASSLAQYGYTF
CDR3nt: TGTGCCAGCAGTTTGGCACAGTATGGCTACACCTTC

j_gene: TRBJ2-1
d_gene: TRBD2
len: 13
abundance: NA
v_gene: TRBV18
CDR3aa: CASSPGREGEQFF
CDR3nt: TGTGCCAGCTCACCAGGGAGGGAGGGTGAGCAGTTCTTC

j_gene: TRBJ2-7
d_gene: NA
len: 15
abundance: NA
v_gene: TRBV9
CDR3aa: CASSVESGGTYEQYF
CDR3nt: TGTGCCAGCAGCGTAGAGAGCGGAGGGACCTACGAGCAGTACTTC

j_gene: TRBJ2-1
d_gene: NA
len: 16
abundance: NA
v_gene: TRBV11-2
CDR3aa: CASSLGGVWMGNEQFF
CDR3nt: TGTGCCAGCAGCTTAGGGGGAGTGTGGATGGGCAATGAGCAGTTCTTC

j_gene: TRBJ1-4
d_gene: NA
len: 14
abundance: once
v_gene: TRBV27
CDR3aa: CASSLTQGREKLFF
CDR3nt: TGTGCCAGCAGTTTGACACAGGGAAGGGAAAAACTGTTTTTT

j_gene: TRBJ2-7
d_gene: NA
len: 15
abundance: NA
v_gene: TRBV11-2
CDR3aa: CASSITESSGYEQYF
CDR3nt: TGTGCCAGCAGCATTACAGAGTCGTCGGGCTACGAGCAGTACTTC

j_gene: TRBJ2-1
d_gene: TRBD1
len: 14
abundance: NA
v_gene: TRBV16
CDR3aa: CASSRGQGLGEQFF
CDR3nt: TGTGCCAGCAGCCGTGGACAGGGCTTGGGTGAGCAGTTCTTC

j_gene: TRBJ1-2
d_gene: TRBD1
len: 12
abundance: NA
v_gene: TRBV6-5
CDR3aa: CASSSTGNGYTF
CDR3nt: TGTGCCAGCAGTTCGACAGGGAATGGCTACACCTTC

j_gene: TRBJ1-2
d_gene: NA
len: 12
abundance: many
v_gene: TRBV7-9
CDR3aa: CASSAGNYGYTF
CDR3nt: TGTGCCAGCAGCGCTGGGAACTATGGCTACACCTTC

j_gene: TRBJ2-5
d_gene: NA
len: 17
abundance: once
v_gene: TRBV27
CDR3aa: CASSSLLSGLGQETQYF
CDR3nt: TGTGCCAGCAGTTCCCTCCTTAGCGGCCTGGGACAAGAGACCCAGTACTTC

j_gene: TRBJ1-4
d_gene: NA
len: 17
abundance: NA
v_gene: TRBV7-9
CDR3aa: CASSSPRAGTTKEKLFF
CDR3nt: TGTGCCAGCAGCTCCCCCCGCGCCGGGACGACTAAGGAAAAACTGTTTTTT

j_gene: TRBJ1-5
d_gene: NA
len: 13
abundance: NA
v_gene: TRBV7-2
CDR3aa: CASSPGVPQPQHF
CDR3nt: TGTGCCAGCAGCCCAGGGGTACCACAGCCCCAGCATTTT

j_gene: TRBJ2-1
d_gene: TRBD1
len: 15
abundance: NA
v_gene: TRBV2
CDR3aa: CASGEDRVTYNEQFF
CDR3nt: TGTGCCAGCGGCGAAGACAGGGTTACCTACAATGAGCAGTTCTTC

j_gene: TRBJ2-1
d_gene: NA
len: 16
abundance: NA
v_gene: TRBV6-5
CDR3aa: CASSYSRGALKNEQFF
CDR3nt: TGTGCCAGCAGTTACTCCAGGGGGGCCCTAAAAAATGAGCAGTTCTTC

j_gene: TRBJ2-1
d_gene: NA
len: 14
abundance: few
v_gene: TRBV6-2/TRBV6-3
CDR3aa: CASSYGTVGNEQFF
CDR3nt: TGTGCCAGCAGTTACGGGACGGTGGGGAATGAGCAGTTCTTC

j_gene: TRBJ2-3
d_gene: NA
len: 12
abundance: NA
v_gene: TRBV6-2/TRBV6-3
CDR3aa: CASISPTDTQYF
CDR3nt: TGTGCCAGCATCTCACCCACAGATACGCAGTATTTT

j_gene: TRBJ1-1
d_gene: TRBD1
len: 16
abundance: once
v_gene: TRBV15
CDR3aa: CATSRPGQGMNTEAFF
CDR3nt: TGTGCCACCAGCAGACCTGGACAGGGAATGAACACTGAAGCTTTCTTT

j_gene: TRBJ2-3
d_gene: NA
len: 14
abundance: few
v_gene: TRBV4-2
CDR3aa: CASSQERGSDTQYF
CDR3nt: TGTGCCAGCAGCCAAGAGAGGGGCTCAGATACGCAGTATTTT

j_gene: TRBJ1-2
d_gene: TRBD1
len: 13
abundance: NA
v_gene: TRBV27
CDR3aa: CASSRDSYDGYTF
CDR3nt: TGTGCCAGCAGTAGGGACAGCTACGATGGCTACACCTTC

j_gene: TRBJ1-2
d_gene: NA
len: 15
abundance: NA
v_gene: TRBV5-5
CDR3aa: CASSLAFGESYGYTF
CDR3nt: TGTGCCAGCAGCTTGGCTTTTGGGGAATCCTATGGCTACACCTTC

j_gene: TRBJ2-7
d_gene: TRBD1
len: 13
abundance: NA
v_gene: TRBV24-1
CDR3aa: CATSPQGEYEQYF
CDR3nt: TGTGCCACCAGTCCCCAGGGGGAATACGAGCAGTACTTC

j_gene: TRBJ2-6
d_gene: TRBD1
len: 15
abundance: NA
v_gene: TRBV6-5
CDR3aa: CASSYKGQGANVLTF
CDR3nt: TGTGCCAGCAGTTACAAGGGACAGGGGGCCAACGTCCTGACTTTC

j_gene: TRBJ2-1
d_gene: TRBD2
len: 18
abundance: NA
v_gene: TRBV4-1
CDR3aa: CASSPSLAGESSYNEQFF
CDR3nt: TGCGCCAGCAGCCCGTCATTAGCGGGGGAGTCATCCTACAATGAGCAGTTCTTC

j_gene: TRBJ1-2
d_gene: NA
len: 13
abundance: NA
v_gene: TRBV20-1
CDR3aa: CSARGAGNYGYTF
CDR3nt: TGCAGTGCTAGAGGGGCAGGGAACTATGGCTACACCTTC

j_gene: TRBJ2-5
d_gene: TRBD1
len: 16
abundance: few
v_gene: TRBV27
CDR3aa: CASSLAGTEYQETQYF
CDR3nt: TGTGCCAGCAGTCTTGCCGGGACAGAGTACCAAGAGACCCAGTACTTC

j_gene: TRBJ2-1
d_gene: TRBD1
len: 15
abundance: NA
v_gene: TRBV7-9
CDR3aa: CASSQRQGDYNEQFF
CDR3nt: TGTGCCAGCAGCCAACGACAGGGAGATTACAATGAGCAGTTCTTC

j_gene: TRBJ1-1
d_gene: NA
len: 16
abundance: NA
v_gene: TRBV11-1
CDR3aa: CASSPIPDRTDTEAFF
CDR3nt: TGTGCCAGCAGCCCTATCCCTGACCGAACCGACACTGAAGCTTTCTTT

j_gene: TRBJ2-3
d_gene: NA
len: 13
abundance: NA
v_gene: TRBV4-1
CDR3aa: CASSQDWTDTQYF
CDR3nt: TGCGCCAGCAGCCAAGATTGGACAGATACGCAGTATTTT